This TCR beta chain was recorded in a study of OX40 agonist ivuxolimab in advanced cancers. Notes on the study in general: Clones of CD4+ and CD8+ blood T cells grew by week 6 at doses of 0.1 to 3.0 mg/kg.

Points on this clone: What it binds is not known.

Produced via immunoSEQ multiplex PCR; TCRdb's table is partial and in-frame only. The sample records 40,000 to 65,000 clones, roughly 88% being singletons. The source is an adult with an advanced solid tumor such as melanoma, head and neck, liver or kidney cancer. Sequences were derived from CD4+ or CD8+ T cells sorted from blood, sampled in a trial of the OX40 agonist ivuxolimab.

The CDR3 loop is CAISDRGGYEQYF. The DNA for the CDR3 is TGTGCCATCAGTGATAGGGGTGGGTACGAGCAGTACTTC. The rearrangement joins TRBV10-3 to TRBJ2-7, with TRBD1 as a possible D gene (5 bases). CDR1 ENHRY and CDR2 SYGVKD come from the germline V gene. This CDR3 is 13 amino acids long. V lost 3 bases, J lost 4 bases, and 10 bases lay in between.